The present T cell receptor beta chain was sequenced within a study of shared clonotypes between healthy human individuals. The wider study: There were three CD4 naive, three CD4 memory, two CD8 naive and one CD8 memory plates per donor. Study findings and constraints: Naive subsets usually exceeded memory subsets in estimated richness.

The method was immunoSEQ multiplex PCR; TCRdb's version includes in-frame clones alone and lacks a portion of them. The sample consists of about 1.5 million clones, over 95% of them appearing once. V was pared by 5 bases and J by 4 bases, with 3 bases of the junction left unmatched. Germline V CDR1 and CDR2: MNHNS, SASEGT. The CDR3 consists of 14 residues. About this clone: The antigen is unknown.

The V call is TRBV6-1, the J call TRBJ2-7; the match to TRBD2 covers 12 bases. This clonotype originated in a man aged 25 to 40 in good health. Material: naive CD4+ T cells sorted from blood. This sample's subset: CD45RA+ positively selected. The CDR3 coding sequence is TGTGCCAGCAGTCACCTAGCGGGAGGGTACGAGCAGTACTTC. Amino acid sequence: CASSHLAGGYEQYF.